These T cell receptor beta chains were read from a single sample in a study of OX40 agonist ivuxolimab in advanced cancers. Clones were sequenced by immunoSEQ multiplex PCR, and TCRdb holds only the in-frame ones, with some missing. The profile shows about 19,000 clones, approximately 77% of them singletons. The specimen was CD4+ or CD8+ T cells sorted from blood, collected in a trial of the OX40 agonist ivuxolimab. These receptor sequences come from an adult with an advanced solid tumor such as melanoma, head and neck, liver or kidney cancer. The conserved cysteine and the conserved F or W are not part of the CDR3 here. The size of a clone is reported for some rows only, either as once, few or many, or as a class for expanded clones.

len: 15
abundance: .
v_gene: TRBV7-2
j_gene: TRBJ2-5
CDR3aa: ASSLAGGPTYQETQY

len: 10
abundance: .
v_gene: TRBV13
j_gene: TRBJ2-7
CDR3aa: ASSLGPDEQY

len: 12
abundance: .
v_gene: TRBV2
j_gene: TRBJ1-1
CDR3aa: ASSATGGGTEAF

len: 10
abundance: few
v_gene: TRBV28
j_gene: TRBJ1-5
CDR3aa: ASSSINQPQH

len: 11
abundance: .
v_gene: TRBV5-3
j_gene: TRBJ1-5
CDR3aa: ARSFRSGQPQH

len: 13
abundance: .
v_gene: TRBV5-4
j_gene: TRBJ2-1
CDR3aa: ASSPWTSGNNEQF

len: 14
abundance: .
v_gene: TRBV2
j_gene: TRBJ1-2
CDR3aa: ASSMFSSLSNYGYT

len: 12
abundance: .
v_gene: TRBV4-1
j_gene: TRBJ1-1
CDR3aa: ASSQGRMNTEAF

len: 13
abundance: .
v_gene: TRBV4-3
j_gene: TRBJ2-1
CDR3aa: ASSQDVTLHNEQF

len: 13
abundance: .
v_gene: TRBV4-1
j_gene: TRBJ2-7
CDR3aa: ASSQEDRETYEQY

len: 11
abundance: .
v_gene: TRBV28
j_gene: TRBJ2-7
CDR3aa: ASEQGATYEQY

len: 10
abundance: .
v_gene: TRBV28
j_gene: TRBJ2-3
CDR3aa: ASSSSAHTQY

len: 11
abundance: .
v_gene: TRBV5-1
j_gene: TRBJ2-3
CDR3aa: ASSLEGPDTRY

len: 13
abundance: once
v_gene: TRBV5-4
j_gene: TRBJ2-7
CDR3aa: ASSLGPVLAYEQY

len: 9
abundance: once
v_gene: TRBV5-1
j_gene: TRBJ2-1
CDR3aa: ASSYSNEQF

len: 13
abundance: .
v_gene: TRBV28
j_gene: TRBJ2-7
CDR3aa: ASSEVAGRSYEQY

len: 13
abundance: .
v_gene: TRBV27
j_gene: TRBJ2-1
CDR3aa: ASSIGTTVGNEQF

len: 14
abundance: once
v_gene: TRBV4-1
j_gene: TRBJ2-1
CDR3aa: ASSRGGLAAYNEQF

len: 11
abundance: .
v_gene: TRBV6-6
j_gene: TRBJ1-5
CDR3aa: ASSLIGHQPQH

len: 13
abundance: .
v_gene: TRBV4-3
j_gene: TRBJ2-7
CDR3aa: ASSQGQKSSYEQY

len: 11
abundance: .
v_gene: TRBV6-1
j_gene: TRBJ1-1
CDR3aa: ASRTGGNTEAF

len: 8
abundance: once
v_gene: TRBV20-1
j_gene: TRBJ2-3
CDR3aa: SAGRDTQY

len: 14
abundance: .
v_gene: TRBV28
j_gene: TRBJ2-2
CDR3aa: ASTSPGQGLSGELF

len: 12
abundance: .
v_gene: TRBV9
j_gene: TRBJ2-3
CDR3aa: ASSGWDLADTQY

len: 11
abundance: .
v_gene: TRBV9
j_gene: TRBJ2-7
CDR3aa: ASSGGDPYEQY

len: 13
abundance: once
v_gene: TRBV6-6
j_gene: TRBJ2-5
CDR3aa: ASSPGGSLQETQY

len: 14
abundance: .
v_gene: TRBV9
j_gene: TRBJ1-4
CDR3aa: ASSVDWDSANEKLF

len: 13
abundance: .
v_gene: TRBV27
j_gene: TRBJ2-7
CDR3aa: ASSLSLGGSYEQC

len: 13
abundance: .
v_gene: TRBV9
j_gene: TRBJ2-1
CDR3aa: ASSVDLAGGNEQF

len: 13
abundance: .
v_gene: TRBV27
j_gene: TRBJ2-7
CDR3aa: ASSLSAGGAYEQY

len: 16
abundance: .
v_gene: TRBV7-9
j_gene: TRBJ2-3
CDR3aa: ASSSPSGRQGSTDTQY

len: 13
abundance: .
v_gene: TRBV7-9
j_gene: TRBJ2-1
CDR3aa: ASSQTGTGGNEQF

len: 19
abundance: .
v_gene: TRBV7-6
j_gene: TRBJ2-1
CDR3aa: ASSPTGRGTSGNRFKGEQF

len: 11
abundance: medium-sized
v_gene: TRBV7-9
j_gene: TRBJ1-1
CDR3aa: ASSLGQGTEAF

len: 12
abundance: few
v_gene: TRBV7-9
j_gene: TRBJ1-6
CDR3aa: ASSLTEHNSPLH

len: 9
abundance: .
v_gene: TRBV6-7
j_gene: TRBJ2-7
CDR3aa: ASSLGDEQY

len: 13
abundance: .
v_gene: TRBV7-9
j_gene: TRBJ2-1
CDR3aa: ASSPGSYSYNEQF

len: 11
abundance: .
v_gene: TRBV29-1
j_gene: TRBJ2-1
CDR3aa: SVDQTGGNEQF

len: 13
abundance: .
v_gene: TRBV5-4
j_gene: TRBJ1-1
CDR3aa: ASSLESGELAEAF

len: 13
abundance: .
v_gene: TRBV28
j_gene: TRBJ1-2
CDR3aa: ASSLPRLTAYGYT

len: 11
abundance: .
v_gene: TRBV7-9
j_gene: TRBJ1-2
CDR3aa: ASSFRQGWSYT

len: 13
abundance: .
v_gene: TRBV4-2
j_gene: TRBJ1-3
CDR3aa: ASSHGDRVGNTIY

len: 14
abundance: .
v_gene: TRBV4-3
j_gene: TRBJ2-1
CDR3aa: ASSQVSSGPYNEQF

len: 16
abundance: .
v_gene: TRBV7-2
j_gene: TRBJ2-1
CDR3aa: ASSSETSGGALYNEQF

len: 10
abundance: .
v_gene: TRBV7-8
j_gene: TRBJ2-5
CDR3aa: ASSPTMGAQY

len: 13
abundance: few
v_gene: TRBV19
j_gene: TRBJ2-2
CDR3aa: ASSPRTGRAGELF

len: 13
abundance: .
v_gene: TRBV11-2
j_gene: TRBJ2-5
CDR3aa: ASSYTQGLQETQY

len: 11
abundance: .
v_gene: TRBV30
j_gene: TRBJ2-3
CDR3aa: AWSENRLDTQY

len: 13
abundance: .
v_gene: TRBV4-1
j_gene: TRBJ2-7
CDR3aa: ASSQEGRAGYEQY